Listed here are 10 T cell receptor beta chains from one sample, sequenced in a study of identical twins. In TCRdb, the 5' RACE reads were re-called with MiXCR into one record per CDR3 protein. The table includes more than 1.5 million distinct CDR3 sequences, under 35% detected once. Specimen: cord blood. The origin of the receptors is a newborn girl in good health.

This clonotype was picked up a small number of times. The rearrangement joins TRBV7-9 to TRBJ1-5; D possibly corresponds to TRBD1 (5 bases). CDR3 length: 15 amino acids. Deletions cut 2 bases from V and 4 bases from J, with 12 bases between. Germline CDR1 SEHNR, CDR2 FQNEAQ (reference sequence). For the CDR3, the DNA is TGTGCCAGCAGCTTATGGGGGGATGAAAATCAGCCCCAGCATTTT. Amino acids: CASSLWGDENQPQHF. Full variable domain (remainder filled in from reference TRBV7-9 and TRBJ1-5): DTGVSQNPRHKITKRGQNVTFRCDPISEHNRLYWYRQTLGQGPEFLTYFQNEAQLEKSRLLSDRFSAERPKGSFSTLEIQRTEQGDSAMYLCASSLWGDENQPQHFGDGTRLSIL.

This clonotype was picked up a small number of times. The V and J genes are TRBV20-1 and TRBJ1-1; D is possibly TRBD1 (6 bases). Germline CDR1 and CDR2: DFQATT and SNEGSKA (reference sequence). The CDR3 is 12 residues long. V was clipped by 6 bases and J by 4 bases, with 12 bases between them. CDR3 DNA sequence: TGCAGTGCCTCACAGGGAAGCACTGAAGCTTTCTTT. Translating gives CSASQGSTEAFF.

The chain recombines TRBV19 with TRBJ2-7; D assignment may be TRBD1 or TRBD2 (5 bases each). Germline V gives CDR1 LNHDA, CDR2 SQIVND (reference sequence). The ends were cut back, 1 base at V and 3 bases at J, with 7 bases in the middle. CDR3 length equals 13 residues. The CDR3 DNA is TGTGCCAGTAGTATAGGGGGGATCTACGAGCAGTACTTC. This codes for CASSIGGIYEQYF. The variable domain in full, completed from reference TRBV19 and TRBJ2-7, reads DGGITQSPKYLFRKEGQNVTLSCEQNLNHDAMYWYRQDPGQGLRLIYYSQIVNDFQKGDIAEGYSVSREKKESFPLTVTSAQKNPTAFYLCASSIGGIYEQYFGPGTRLTVT.

On this clonotype: A much more abundant neighbour one base away suggests this may be a read error. The chain links TRBV20-1 to TRBJ1-2; weak D call: TRBD1 (6 bases). Germline CDR1 DFQATT, CDR2 SNEGSKA (reference sequence). The V gene lost 3 bases and the J gene lost 6 bases, with 8 bases spanning the gap. This CDR3 comprises 11 residues. The CDR3 DNA follows: TGCAGTGCTAGCCAGGGGAATGGCTACACCTTC. It specifies CSASQGNGYTF.

In its sample, this clonotype was seen a few times. The rearrangement joins TRBV9 to TRBJ2-3; TRBD2 matches 13 bases. J was trimmed by 2 bases and V by 3 bases; bases with no gene match: 3. The CDR3 extends over 16 amino acids. Germline-derived CDR1 and CDR2 are SGDLS and YYNGEE. The CDR3 DNA sequence: TGTGCCAGCAGCGCGGGACTAGCGGGACCCACAGATACGCAGTATTTT. This encodes CASSAGLAGPTDTQYF.

This chain joins TRBV20-1 and TRBJ2-1, with D tentatively TRBD1 (6 bases). The CDR3 is 15 amino acids. Trimming removed 0 bases from V and 6 bases from J, with 15 bases in between. Looked up from germline, CDR1 is DFQATT and CDR2 is SNEGSKA (reference sequence). CDR3 coding DNA: TGCAGTGCTAGAGATCGGGCAGGGGCAGGCAATGAGCAGTTCTTC. It encodes CSARDRAGAGNEQFF.

This clonotype was seen only a few times. CDR3 DNA sequence: TGTGCCAGCAGCTTACCCGGACTAGCGGGGGGGCACAATGAGCAGTTCTTC. This sequence encodes CASSLPGLAGGHNEQFF. The V call is TRBV7-2, the J call TRBJ2-1; 15 bases line up with TRBD2. J lost 5 bases, V lost 2 bases, and 4 bases had no gene match. Germline V gives CDR1 SGHTA, CDR2 FQGNSA. This CDR3 has 17 amino acids.

This clonotype was observed many times. The chain employs TRBV4-2 and TRBJ2-1; 10 bases are a match to TRBD2. Per the germline V gene, CDR1 is LGHNA and CDR2 is YNFKEQ. The CDR3 has 18 residues. V lost 1 base and J lost 6; bases outside the gene matches: 12. CDR3 bases: TGTGCCAGCAGCCAAGTCCCCCTTAGGCTAGCGGGAGTCAATGAGCAGTTCTTC. It yields the protein CASSQVPLRLAGVNEQFF.

This clonotype was counted at least ten times. The chain has TRBV28 and TRBJ2-3; the match to TRBD2 covers 9 bases. The germline V gene has CDR1 MDHEN and CDR2 SYDVKM. The CDR3 contains 15 residues. The J segment lost 5 bases and the V segment lost 6 bases, leaving 9 bases of the junction unmatched. The CDR3 coding sequence is TGTGCCAGCAGCTCCGCTAGCGGGAACAAAGATACGCAGTATTTT. Encoded protein: CASSSASGNKDTQYF. Variable domain in full (rest from reference TRBV28 and TRBJ2-3): DVKVTQSSRYLVKRTGEKVFLECVQDMDHENMFWYRQDPGLGLRLIYFSYDVKMKEKGDIPEGYSVSREKKERFSLILESASTNQTSMYLCASSSASGNKDTQYFGPGTRLTVL.

This clonotype was observed a handful of times. The chain is built from TRBV7-9 and TRBJ2-7; weak D call: TRBD2 (5 bases). The DNA end favors TRBJ2-5, so the J call may be wrong. CDR1 and CDR2 from the germline V gene are SEHNR and FQNEAQ (reference sequence). The CDR3 spans 15 residues. The chain's CDR3 is CASSDSGWGRETQYF. The CDR3 DNA follows: TGTGCCAGCAGCGACTCGGGATGGGGTAGGGAGACCCAGTACTTC.